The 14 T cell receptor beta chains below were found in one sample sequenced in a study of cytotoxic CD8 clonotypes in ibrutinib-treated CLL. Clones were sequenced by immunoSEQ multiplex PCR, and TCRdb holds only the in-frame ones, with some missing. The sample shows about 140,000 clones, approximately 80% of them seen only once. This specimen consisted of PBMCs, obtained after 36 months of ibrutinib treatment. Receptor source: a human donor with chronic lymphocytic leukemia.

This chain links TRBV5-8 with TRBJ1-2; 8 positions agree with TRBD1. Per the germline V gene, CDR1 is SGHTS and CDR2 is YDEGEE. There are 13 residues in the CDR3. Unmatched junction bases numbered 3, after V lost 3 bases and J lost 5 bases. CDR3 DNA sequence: TGTGCCAGCAGCTGGGACAGGCAATATGGCTACACCTTC. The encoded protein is CASSWDRQYGYTF.

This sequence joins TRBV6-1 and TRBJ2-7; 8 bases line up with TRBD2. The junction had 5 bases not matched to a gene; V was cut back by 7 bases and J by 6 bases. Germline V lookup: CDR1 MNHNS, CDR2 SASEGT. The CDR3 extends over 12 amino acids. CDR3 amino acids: CASTGRGGEQYF. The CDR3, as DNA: TGTGCCAGCACCGGGAGGGGGGGCGAGCAGTACTTC.

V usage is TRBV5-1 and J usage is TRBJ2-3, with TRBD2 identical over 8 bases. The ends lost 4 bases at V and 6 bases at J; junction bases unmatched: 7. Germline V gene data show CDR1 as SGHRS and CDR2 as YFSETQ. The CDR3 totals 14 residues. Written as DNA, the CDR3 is TGCGCCAGCAGCCCGGGAGCGGGAGACGATACGCAGTATTTT. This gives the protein CASSPGAGDDTQYF.

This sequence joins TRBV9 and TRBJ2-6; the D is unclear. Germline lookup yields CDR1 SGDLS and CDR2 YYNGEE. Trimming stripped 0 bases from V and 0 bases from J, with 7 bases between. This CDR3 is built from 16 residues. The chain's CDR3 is CASSVALSSGANVLTF. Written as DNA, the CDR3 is TGTGCCAGCAGCGTAGCCCTTTCCTCTGGGGCCAACGTCCTGACTTTC.

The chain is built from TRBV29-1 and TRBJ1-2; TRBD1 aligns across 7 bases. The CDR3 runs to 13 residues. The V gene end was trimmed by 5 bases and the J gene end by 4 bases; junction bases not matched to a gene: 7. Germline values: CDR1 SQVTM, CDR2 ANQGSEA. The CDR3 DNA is TGCAGCGTTCAGGGACAGTCTATCTATGGCTACACCTTC. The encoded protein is CSVQGQSIYGYTF.

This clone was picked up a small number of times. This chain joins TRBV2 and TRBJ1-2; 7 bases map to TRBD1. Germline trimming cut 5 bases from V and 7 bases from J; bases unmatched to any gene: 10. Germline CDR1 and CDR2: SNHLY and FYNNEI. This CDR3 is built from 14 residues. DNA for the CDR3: TGTGCCAGCAGTCATAAAGGGGGCGCGGGTGGCTACACCTTC. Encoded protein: CASSHKGGAGGYTF.

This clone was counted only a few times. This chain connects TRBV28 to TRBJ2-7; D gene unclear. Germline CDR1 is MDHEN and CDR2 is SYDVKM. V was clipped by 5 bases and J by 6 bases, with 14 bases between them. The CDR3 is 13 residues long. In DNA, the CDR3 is TGTGCCAGCAGTAGAGTAACAATTGGCGAGCAGTACTTC. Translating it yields CASSRVTIGEQYF. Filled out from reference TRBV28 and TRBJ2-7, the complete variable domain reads DVKVTQSSRYLVKRTGEKVFLECVQDMDHENMFWYRQDPGLGLRLIYFSYDVKMKEKGDIPEGYSVSREKKERFSLILESASTNQTSMYLCASSRVTIGEQYFGPGTRLTVT.

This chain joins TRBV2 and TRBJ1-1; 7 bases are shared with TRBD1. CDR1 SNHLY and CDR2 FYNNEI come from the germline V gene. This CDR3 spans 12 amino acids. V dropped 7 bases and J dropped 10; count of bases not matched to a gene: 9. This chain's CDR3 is CASTRAGGVAFF. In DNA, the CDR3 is TGTGCCAGCACTCGGGCAGGGGGTGTAGCTTTCTTT.

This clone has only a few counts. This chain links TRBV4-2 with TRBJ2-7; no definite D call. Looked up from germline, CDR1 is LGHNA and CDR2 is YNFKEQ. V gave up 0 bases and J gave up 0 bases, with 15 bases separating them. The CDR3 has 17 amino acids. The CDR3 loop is CASSQEFPRVPSYEQYF. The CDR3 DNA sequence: TGTGCCAGCAGCCAAGAGTTTCCCCGGGTTCCCTCCTACGAGCAGTACTTC.

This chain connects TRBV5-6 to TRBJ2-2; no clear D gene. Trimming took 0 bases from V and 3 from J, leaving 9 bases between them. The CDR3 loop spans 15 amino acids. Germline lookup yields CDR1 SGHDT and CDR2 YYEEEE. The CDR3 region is CASSLGAVYTGELFF. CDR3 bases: TGTGCCAGCAGCTTGGGCGCAGTGTACACCGGGGAGCTGTTTTTT.

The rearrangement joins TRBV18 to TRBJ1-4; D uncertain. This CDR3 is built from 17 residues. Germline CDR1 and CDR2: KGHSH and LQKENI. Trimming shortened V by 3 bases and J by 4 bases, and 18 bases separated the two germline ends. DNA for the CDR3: TGTGCCAGCTCACCCTTTAGGCCGGACCTGGGTAATGAAAAACTGTTTTTT. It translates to CASSPFRPDLGNEKLFF. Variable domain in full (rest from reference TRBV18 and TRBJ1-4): NAGVMQNPRHLVRRRGQEARLRCSPMKGHSHVYWYRQLPEEGLKFMVYLQKENIIDESGMPKERFSAEFPKEGPSILRIQQVVRGDSAAYFCASSPFRPDLGNEKLFFGSGTQLSVL.

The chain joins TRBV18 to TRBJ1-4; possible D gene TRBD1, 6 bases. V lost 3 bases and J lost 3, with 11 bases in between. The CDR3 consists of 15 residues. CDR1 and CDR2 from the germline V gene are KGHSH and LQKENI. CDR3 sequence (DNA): TGTGCCAGCTCACCCAGGGACAACTCTAATGAAAAACTGTTTTTT. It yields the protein CASSPRDNSNEKLFF.

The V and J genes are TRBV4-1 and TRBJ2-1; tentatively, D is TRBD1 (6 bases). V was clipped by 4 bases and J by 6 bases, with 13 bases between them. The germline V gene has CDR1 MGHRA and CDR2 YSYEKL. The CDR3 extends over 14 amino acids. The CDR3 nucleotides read TGCGCCAGCAGCCTACAAGAGACAGGCAATGAGCAGTTCTTC. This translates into CASSLQETGNEQFF.

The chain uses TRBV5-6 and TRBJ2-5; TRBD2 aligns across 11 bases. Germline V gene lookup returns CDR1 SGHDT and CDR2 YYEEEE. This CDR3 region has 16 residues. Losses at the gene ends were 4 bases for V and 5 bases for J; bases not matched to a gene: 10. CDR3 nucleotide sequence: TGTGCCAGCAGCCCGCTACTAGCGGGGGCTTGGGAGACCCAGTACTTC. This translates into CASSPLLAGAWETQYF.